This T cell receptor beta chain appears in the sequencing data of a study of T cell responses to AZD1222 COVID-19 vaccine. General observations from the study: Clonal diversity was possibly underestimated, and white British individuals and females predominated among donors. Across the whole spike, CD4 TCRs peaked at regions 160-218 and 743-854. Vaccination with two AZD1222 doses was followed by a rise in Spike-specific TCR breadth and depth.

With regard to this clone: The antigen is not known.

The table came from immunoSEQ multiplex PCR; TCRdb's copy has only in-frame clones and leaves some out. Of some 66,000 clones listed, about 88% are singletons. Between the trimmed V and J ends, which lost 3 bases and 10 bases, there was a span of 17 bases. This CDR3 region has 14 residues. Germline lookup yields CDR1 SGHRS and CDR2 YFSETQ. The receptor was isolated from an adult who received the AZD1222 COVID-19 vaccine. The chain has TRBV5-1 and TRBJ2-1; perhaps TRBD1 as D (6 bases). Here the sequenced sample was peripheral blood, taken 28 days after the second AZD1222 dose. CDR3 sequence: CASSYGQPSEEQFF. DNA for the CDR3: TGCGCCAGCAGCTACGGACAGCCCTCGGAGGAGCAGTTCTTC.